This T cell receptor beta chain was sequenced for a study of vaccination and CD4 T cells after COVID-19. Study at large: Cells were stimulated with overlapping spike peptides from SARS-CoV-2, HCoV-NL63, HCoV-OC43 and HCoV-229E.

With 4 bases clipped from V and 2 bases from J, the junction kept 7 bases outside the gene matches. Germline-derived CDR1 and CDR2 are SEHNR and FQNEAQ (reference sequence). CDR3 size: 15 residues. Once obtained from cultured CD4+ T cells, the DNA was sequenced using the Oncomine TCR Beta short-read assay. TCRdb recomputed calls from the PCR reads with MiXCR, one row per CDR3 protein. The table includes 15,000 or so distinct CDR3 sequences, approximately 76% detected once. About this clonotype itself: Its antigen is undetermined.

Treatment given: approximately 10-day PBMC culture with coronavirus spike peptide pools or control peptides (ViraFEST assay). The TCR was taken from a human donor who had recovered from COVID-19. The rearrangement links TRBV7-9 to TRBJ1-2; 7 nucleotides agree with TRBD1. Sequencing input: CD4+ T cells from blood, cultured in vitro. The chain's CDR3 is CASSSIVTGNYGYTF. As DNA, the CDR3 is TGTGCCAGCAGCTCCATCGTGACAGGGAACTATGGCTACACCTTC.